One sample yielded the 5 T cell receptor beta chains listed below, sequenced in a study of blood T cells in healthy people across ages. Sample-barcoded 5' priming and a J-beta primer mix drove a second PCR of roughly 6 to 12 cycles. TCRdb independently ran MiXCR on the 5' RACE reads; one entry per CDR3 protein. This sample has about 720,000 distinct CDR3 sequences, with more than 20% found just once. These data are also associated with another study on T cells of mothers and their children.

Sequences were obtained from blood. Receptors originate from a boy younger than 18 in good health.

This clonotype occurred a few times. V is TRBV29-1 and J is TRBJ1-1; 9 bases agree with TRBD1. Germline V gene data show CDR1 as SQVTM and CDR2 as ANQGSEA. V lost 4 bases, J lost 0 bases, and 9 bases stayed unmatched. The CDR3 extends over 16 amino acids. Written as DNA, the CDR3 is TGCAGCGTTGTCGGGACAGGGTCTATTGTGAACACTGAAGCTTTCTTT. It translates to CSVVGTGSIVNTEAFF. Full variable domain (outside the CDR3, taken from reference TRBV29-1 and TRBJ1-1): SAVISQKPSRDICQRGTSLTIQCQVDSQVTMMFWYRQQPGQSLTLIATANQGSEATYESGFVIDKFPISRPNLTFSTLTVSNMSPEDSSIYLCSVVGTGSIVNTEAFFGQGTRLTVV.

In its sample, this clonotype was seen a few times. The chain uses TRBV2 and TRBJ1-3; 8 bases fit TRBD1. V dropped 4 bases and J dropped 0; count of bases not matched to a gene: 5. Germline CDR1 is SNHLY and CDR2 is FYNNEI. The CDR3 sequence is 16 residues long. CDR3 amino acids: CASSVAGGLSGNTIYF. The CDR3 nucleotides read TGTGCCAGCAGTGTGGCAGGGGGCCTCTCTGGAAACACCATATATTTT.

This clonotype was observed a few times. This chain joins TRBV7-9 and TRBJ2-1, with 8 bases fitting TRBD1. Germline-derived CDR1 and CDR2 are SEHNR and FQNEAQ (reference sequence). The CDR3 covers 17 residues. The trim removed 4 bases at V and 4 bases at J, leaving 12 bases unmatched. CDR3 region: CASSSTRQGIGYNEQFF. The CDR3 nucleotides read TGTGCCAGCAGCTCCACACGACAGGGGATTGGGTACAATGAGCAGTTCTTC. Full variable domain (outside the CDR3, taken from reference TRBV7-9 and TRBJ2-1): DTGVSQNPRHKITKRGQNVTFRCDPISEHNRLYWYRQTLGQGPEFLTYFQNEAQLEKSRLLSDRFSAERPKGSFSTLEIQRTEQGDSAMYLCASSSTRQGIGYNEQFFGPGTRLTVL.

The chain recombines TRBV12-3 or TRBV12-4 with TRBJ2-5; 10 nucleotides agree with TRBD2. The closer fit of TRBJ2-7 to the DNA end suggests the J call may be wrong. The CDR3 is made up of 16 amino acids. The CDR3 protein is CASSPGLAVYSYEQYF. The CDR3 nucleotides are TGTGCCAGCAGTCCTGGACTAGCGGTTTACTCCTACGAGCAGTACTTC.

The rearrangement links TRBV25-1 to TRBJ2-7; D uncertain. The CDR3 covers 16 residues. The V gene's germline CDR1 is MGHDK and CDR2 SYGVNS. Trimming stripped 1 base from V and 2 bases from J, with 15 bases between. The CDR3 DNA reads as TGTGCCAGCAGTGAATCCCCTACCGAACCTACCTACGAGCAGTACTTC. This sequence encodes CASSESPTEPTYEQYF.